A selection of T cell receptor beta chains follows, all from one sample in a study of post-analysis software for immune sequencing data. TCRdb independently ran MiXCR on the PCR reads; one entry per CDR3 protein. The repertoire holds roughly 670,000 distinct CDR3 sequences, approximately 59% seen once, with 11% in the top ten. Sequencing was carried out using blood. The receptors shown here come from a girl aged 2-10 years with multiple sclerosis. CDR3s include the opening cysteine and the closing phenylalanine or tryptophan. The D gene is left open where the match is weak. Part of the rows lack a size; the others show once, few, many or a class for expanded clones.

clone size	J gene	CDR3 length	D gene	V gene	CDR3 protein	CDR3 DNA
once	TRBJ2-1	11	NA	TRBV20-1	CSAREGNEQFF	TGCAGTGCTAGGGAAGGGAATGAGCAGTTCTTC
NA	TRBJ2-7	14	NA	TRBV15	CATSTGQGLHEQYF	TGTGCCACCAGCACGGGGCAGGGGCTCCACGAGCAGTACTTC
few	TRBJ2-5	13	NA	TRBV29-1	CSVRLGAQETQYF	TGCAGCGTTCGGCTAGGAGCCCAAGAGACCCAGTACTTC
few	TRBJ2-1	15	NA	TRBV7-3	CASSLGRGIYNEQFF	TGTGCCAGCAGCTTAGGTCGCGGGATCTACAATGAGCAGTTCTTC
once	TRBJ2-7	14	TRBD2	TRBV3-1	CASSPGLAGDGQYF	TGTGCCAGCAGTCCTGGACTAGCGGGAGACGGGCAGTACTTC
NA	TRBJ2-3	14	NA	TRBV5-4	CASSLAGEVDTQYF	TGTGCCAGCAGCTTGGCGGGAGAGGTGGATACGCAGTATTTT
NA	TRBJ2-1	15	TRBD2	TRBV15	CATSRGTSGGAFQFF	TGTGCCACCAGCAGGGGGACTAGCGGGGGGGCCTTTCAGTTCTTC
few	TRBJ2-1	14	NA	TRBV20-1	CSAGGVSSYNEQFF	TGCAGTGCTGGCGGCGTGAGCTCCTACAATGAGCAGTTCTTC
few	TRBJ2-7	11	NA	TRBV29-1	CSARGNYEQYF	TGCAGCGCCCGAGGGAACTACGAGCAGTACTTC
NA	TRBJ1-2	13	NA	TRBV29-1	CSVTGGEFYGYTF	TGCAGCGTTACGGGGGGCGAGTTCTATGGCTACACCTTC
few	TRBJ2-1	15	TRBD2	TRBV29-1	CSVDSLAATYNEQFF	TGCAGCGTTGATAGTCTAGCGGCCACCTACAATGAGCAGTTCTTC
NA	TRBJ2-7	15	NA	TRBV18	CASSRSGTAGYEQYF	TGTGCCAGCTCAAGGTCCGGGACCGCTGGCTACGAGCAGTACTTC